A selection of T cell receptor beta chains follows, all from one sample in a study of CD8 T cells in ankylosing spondylitis. Each CDR3 protein gets one entry after TCRdb re-called the 5' RACE reads with MiXCR. Counted here are 380,000 or so distinct CDR3 sequences, around 20% occurring once; the ten biggest clones make up around 12%. The material sequenced was blood, either unsorted or a sorted T cell fraction (not recorded which). These TCRs come from a male donor with ankylosing spondylitis or in good health (not recorded which). The CDR3 runs from the conserved cysteine through the conserved F or W. D genes are given only for firm matches. Clone size, where shown, is once, few, many, or a class for clones that have expanded.

D,J,size,V,DNA,CDR3
.,TRBJ2-7,.,TRBV2,TGTGCCAGCACCGGGATCCACCGCGAGCAGTACTTC,CASTGIHREQYF
TRBD2,TRBJ2-1,few,TRBV2,TGTGCCAGCAGCGGGACTAGCGGGGCCTACAATGAGCAGTTCTTC,CASSGTSGAYNEQFF
.,TRBJ2-5,.,TRBV11-2,TGTGCCAGCAGGAGTTGGGCCGGGGAGACCCAGTACTTC,CASRSWAGETQYF
.,TRBJ2-5,.,TRBV12-3/TRBV12-4,TGTGCCAGCACCCTGGGGGGCTCGCAACAAGAGACCCAGTACTTC,CASTLGGSQQETQYF
.,TRBJ2-7,few,TRBV27,TGTGCCAGCAGGACCTCAGGGGCCCGGTATGGGCAGTACTTC,CASRTSGARYGQYF
.,TRBJ2-2,few,TRBV9,TGTGCCAGCAGCGTAGTAGCGTCGACCGGGGAGCTGTTTTTT,CASSVVASTGELFF
.,TRBJ1-1,.,TRBV24-1,TGTGCCACCAGCCCTGGCGGGCAGAACACTGAAGCTTTCTTT,CATSPGGQNTEAFF
TRBD2,TRBJ2-1,.,TRBV11-2,TGTGCCAGCAGCTCCCTCGAGATGACTAGCGGGGTCCCTCATGAGCAGTTCTTC,CASSSLEMTSGVPHEQFF
TRBD2,TRBJ2-1,.,TRBV20-1,TGCAGTGCTCGTCGGACTAGCGGTACCTACAATGAGCAGTTCTTC,CSARRTSGTYNEQFF
.,TRBJ2-7,few,TRBV24-1,TGTGCCACCAGTGATTCCACTCTGAGCTCCTACGAGCAGTACTTC,CATSDSTLSSYEQYF
.,TRBJ2-3,.,TRBV28,TGTGCCAGCAGTGGTGAGTCTTACACGAAGGCCCCCACAGATACGCAGTATTTT,CASSGESYTKAPTDTQYF
TRBD1,TRBJ2-2,few,TRBV12-3/TRBV12-4,TGTGCCAGCAGTTACACCACGGACAGGGAGAACACCGGGGAGCTGTTTTTT,CASSYTTDRENTGELFF
.,TRBJ2-1,.,TRBV21-1,TGTGCCAGCAGCAAAGTAAGAAAGAGACCGGGACAGGGTTCCAATGAGCAGTTCTTC,CASSKVRKRPGQGSNEQFF
TRBD2,TRBJ2-3,few,TRBV6-5,TGTGCCAGCAGTTACCAGACTAGCGGGGACACAGATACGCAGTATTTT,CASSYQTSGDTDTQYF
TRBD2,TRBJ2-5,few,TRBV12-3/TRBV12-4,TGTGCCAGCAGTTTCTGGCTAGCGGGGGAGGAGACCCAGTACTTC,CASSFWLAGEETQYF
.,TRBJ2-2,few,TRBV3-1,TGTGCCAGCAGCCAAGATCTACAGCCCGGGGAGCTGTTTTTT,CASSQDLQPGELFF
.,TRBJ2-7,.,TRBV10-3,TGTGCCATTACTTTTGGGCAGCTCCCCTACGAGCAGTACTTC,CAITFGQLPYEQYF
.,TRBJ2-1,few,TRBV2,TGTGCCAGCAGTGTGGGGCAGGGAGCCTACAATGAGCAGTTCTTC,CASSVGQGAYNEQFF
.,TRBJ1-2,few,TRBV6-5,TGTGCCAGCAGTTACTCCAGGGGTGCTGGCTACACCTTC,CASSYSRGAGYTF